The clone carrying this T cell receptor beta chain was seen a single time. TCRdb keeps only in-frame clones here, not all; method: immunoSEQ multiplex PCR. Of over 200,000 clones listed, over 80% are singletons. This sample was included in a study of blood T cell repertoires in COVID-19. J was trimmed by 4 bases and V by 0 bases; bases with no gene match: 6. This CDR3 spans 16 amino acids. From germline, CDR1 is SGHTA and CDR2 FQGNSA. Sequencing input: PBMCs or T cells enriched from blood (not recorded which). This sequence was found in a woman between 35 and 50 years old who had recovered from COVID-19. J is TRBJ2-3 and V is TRBV7-2; 8 bases are a match to TRBD1. In nucleotides, the CDR3 is TGTGCCAGCAGCTTAGCGTCGGACAGGGCGGCAGATACGCAGTATTTT. It encodes CASSLASDRAADTQYF.